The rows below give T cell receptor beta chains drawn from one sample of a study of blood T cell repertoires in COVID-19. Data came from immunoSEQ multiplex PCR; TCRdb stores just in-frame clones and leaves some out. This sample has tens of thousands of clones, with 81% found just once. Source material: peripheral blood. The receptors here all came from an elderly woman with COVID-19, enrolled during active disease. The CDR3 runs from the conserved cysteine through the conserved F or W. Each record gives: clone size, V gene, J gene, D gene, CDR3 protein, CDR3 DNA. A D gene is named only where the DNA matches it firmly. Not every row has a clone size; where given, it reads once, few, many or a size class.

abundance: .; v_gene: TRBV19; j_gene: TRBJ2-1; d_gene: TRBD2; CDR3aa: CASRQGLAAYNEQFF; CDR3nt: TGTGCCAGTAGGCAGGGACTAGCGGCGTACAATGAGCAGTTCTTC
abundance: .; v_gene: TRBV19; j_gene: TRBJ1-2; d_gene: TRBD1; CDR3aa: CASSTTGTGGYTF; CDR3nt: TGTGCCAGTAGTACGACAGGGACGGGTGGCTACACCTTC
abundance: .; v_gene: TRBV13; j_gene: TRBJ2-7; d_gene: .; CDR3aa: CASSHSLQTYEQYF; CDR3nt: TGTGCCAGCAGCCACTCGCTACAGACCTACGAGCAGTACTTC
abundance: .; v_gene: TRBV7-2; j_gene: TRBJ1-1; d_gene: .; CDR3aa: CASSLGAGQGTFF; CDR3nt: TGTGCCAGCAGCTTAGGGGCTGGGCAGGGAACTTTCTTT
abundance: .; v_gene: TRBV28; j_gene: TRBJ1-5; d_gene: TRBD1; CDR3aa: CASSPRDRANQPQHF; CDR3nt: TGTGCCAGCAGTCCCCGGGACAGGGCGAATCAGCCCCAGCATTTT
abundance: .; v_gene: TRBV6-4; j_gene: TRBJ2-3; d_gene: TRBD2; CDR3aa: CASSEREGSDTQYF; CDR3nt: TGTGCCAGCAGTGAGCGGGAGGGGTCAGATACGCAGTATTTT
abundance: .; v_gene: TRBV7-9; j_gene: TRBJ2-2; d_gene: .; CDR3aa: CASSLDGGNTGELFF; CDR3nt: TGTGCCAGCAGCTTAGACGGAGGGAACACCGGGGAGCTGTTTTTT
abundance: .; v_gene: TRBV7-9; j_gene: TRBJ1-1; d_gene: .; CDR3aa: CASSFQMNTEAFF; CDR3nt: TGTGCCAGCAGCTTCCAGATGAACACTGAAGCTTTCTTT
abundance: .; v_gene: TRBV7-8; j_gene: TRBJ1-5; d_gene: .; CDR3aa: CASSLGLIESGNQPQHF; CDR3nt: TGTGCCAGCAGCTTGGGACTAATCGAAAGCGGCAATCAGCCCCAGCATTTT
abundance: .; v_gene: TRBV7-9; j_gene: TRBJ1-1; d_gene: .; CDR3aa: CASRQTVMNTEAFF; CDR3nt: TGTGCCAGCAGGCAGACAGTCATGAACACTGAAGCTTTCTTT
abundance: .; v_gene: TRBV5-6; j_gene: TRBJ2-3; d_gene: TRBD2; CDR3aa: CASSPTSGRAPSTDTQYF; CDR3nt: TGTGCCAGCAGCCCGACTAGCGGGAGGGCCCCTAGCACAGATACGCAGTATTTT
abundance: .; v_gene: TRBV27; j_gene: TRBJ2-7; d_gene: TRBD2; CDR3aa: CASSLSSGRSYEQYF; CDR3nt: TGTGCCAGCAGTTTGTCTAGCGGGAGGTCCTACGAGCAGTACTTC
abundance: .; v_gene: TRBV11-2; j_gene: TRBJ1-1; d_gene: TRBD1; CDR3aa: CASSPRTGGDTEAFF; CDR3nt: TGTGCCAGCAGCCCACGGACAGGGGGGGACACTGAAGCTTTCTTT
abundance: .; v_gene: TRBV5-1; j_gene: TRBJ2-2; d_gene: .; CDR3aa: CASSLVVIAGTGELFF; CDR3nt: TGCGCCAGCAGCTTGGTGGTTATCGCAGGGACCGGGGAGCTGTTTTTT
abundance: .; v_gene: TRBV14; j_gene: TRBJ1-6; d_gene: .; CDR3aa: CASSQTGNSPLHF; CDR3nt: TGTGCCAGCAGCCAAACAGGCAATTCACCCCTCCACTTT
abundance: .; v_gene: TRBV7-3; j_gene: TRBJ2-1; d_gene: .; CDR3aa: CASSSRSGGVNEQFF; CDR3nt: TGTGCCAGCAGCTCGAGGTCAGGAGGGGTGAATGAGCAGTTCTTC
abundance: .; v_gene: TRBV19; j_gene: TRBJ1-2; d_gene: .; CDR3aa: CASRERGGGFLYGYTF; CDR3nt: TGTGCCAGTAGAGAGAGGGGAGGAGGATTTCTCTATGGCTACACCTTC
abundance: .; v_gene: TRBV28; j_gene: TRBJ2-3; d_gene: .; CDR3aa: CASSLQLGGGTQYF; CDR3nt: TGTGCCAGCAGTTTACAACTGGGGGGTGGTACGCAGTATTTT
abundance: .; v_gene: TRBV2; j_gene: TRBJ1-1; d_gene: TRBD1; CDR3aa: CASRADRGTVKTEAFF; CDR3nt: TGTGCCAGCAGGGCGGACAGGGGGACGGTGAAGACTGAAGCTTTCTTT
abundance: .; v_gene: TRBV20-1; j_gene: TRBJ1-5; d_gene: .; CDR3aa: CSAGQPQPQHF; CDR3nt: TGCAGTGCTGGGCAGCCTCAGCCCCAGCATTTT
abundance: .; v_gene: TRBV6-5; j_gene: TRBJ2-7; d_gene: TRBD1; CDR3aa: CASRSDRGRYEQYF; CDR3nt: TGTGCCAGCAGATCGGACAGGGGGCGGTACGAGCAGTACTTC
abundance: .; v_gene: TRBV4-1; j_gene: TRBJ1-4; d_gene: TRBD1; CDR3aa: CASSTRTGTGNEKLFF; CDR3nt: TGCGCCAGCAGCACTCGAACCGGGACAGGGAATGAAAAACTGTTTTTT
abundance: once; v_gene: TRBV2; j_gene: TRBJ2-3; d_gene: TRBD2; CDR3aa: CASREGLAASTDTQYF; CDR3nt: TGTGCCAGCAGGGAGGGACTAGCTGCTAGCACAGATACGCAGTATTTT
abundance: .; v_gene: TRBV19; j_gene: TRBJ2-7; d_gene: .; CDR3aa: CASRSGLEQYF; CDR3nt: TGTGCCAGTAGATCAGGGCTCGAGCAGTACTTC
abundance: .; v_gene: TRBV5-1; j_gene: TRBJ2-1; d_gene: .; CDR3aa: CASSSGQDTYNEQFF; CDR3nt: TGCGCCAGCAGCTCCGGGCAGGACACCTACAATGAGCAGTTCTTC
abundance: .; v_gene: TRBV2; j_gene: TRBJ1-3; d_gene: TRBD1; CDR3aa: CASKDRVSGNTIYF; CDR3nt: TGTGCCAGCAAGGACAGGGTCTCTGGAAACACCATATATTTT
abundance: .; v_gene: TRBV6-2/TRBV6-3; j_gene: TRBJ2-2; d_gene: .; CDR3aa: CASSYAGGELFF; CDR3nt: TGTGCCAGCAGTTACGCAGGGGGGGAGCTGTTTTTT
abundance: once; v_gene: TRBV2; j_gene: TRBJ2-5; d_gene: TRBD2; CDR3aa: CASSLPLAGAETQYF; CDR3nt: TGTGCCAGCAGTCTACCGCTAGCGGGAGCAGAGACCCAGTACTTC
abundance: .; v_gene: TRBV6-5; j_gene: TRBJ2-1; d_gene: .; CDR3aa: CASRVSEYNEQFF; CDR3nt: TGTGCCAGCAGAGTTAGTGAGTACAATGAGCAGTTCTTC
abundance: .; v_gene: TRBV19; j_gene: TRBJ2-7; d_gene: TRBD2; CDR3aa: CASSRGGLVSYEQYF; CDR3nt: TGTGCCAGTAGTAGGGGAGGACTAGTCTCCTACGAGCAGTACTTC
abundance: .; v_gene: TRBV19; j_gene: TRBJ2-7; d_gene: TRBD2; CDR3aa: CASSPGLATPGQYF; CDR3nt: TGTGCCAGTAGTCCTGGACTAGCGACCCCAGGGCAGTACTTC
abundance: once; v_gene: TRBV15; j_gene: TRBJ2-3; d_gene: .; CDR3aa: CATSRDGNEAGPSTDTQYF; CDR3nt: TGTGCCACCAGCAGAGATGGCAACGAGGCAGGGCCCAGCACAGATACGCAGTATTTT
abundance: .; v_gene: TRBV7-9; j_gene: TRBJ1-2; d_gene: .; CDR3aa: CASSLDTQNYGYTF; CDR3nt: TGTGCCAGCAGCTTAGACACACAGAACTATGGCTACACCTTC
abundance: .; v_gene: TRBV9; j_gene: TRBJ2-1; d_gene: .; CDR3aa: CASSVAPGNSYNEQFF; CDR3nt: TGTGCCAGCAGCGTAGCTCCGGGGAACTCCTACAATGAGCAGTTCTTC
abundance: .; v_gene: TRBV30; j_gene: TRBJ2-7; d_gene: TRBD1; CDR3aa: CAWDPTGGSYEQYF; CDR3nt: TGTGCCTGGGACCCGACAGGGGGCTCCTACGAGCAGTACTTC
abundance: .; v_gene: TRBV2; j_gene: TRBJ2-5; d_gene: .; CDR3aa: CASSEGSAQETQYF; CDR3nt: TGTGCCAGCAGTGAAGGAAGCGCTCAAGAGACCCAGTACTTC
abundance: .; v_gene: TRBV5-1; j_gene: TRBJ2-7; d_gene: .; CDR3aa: CASSLAGVNEQYF; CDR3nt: TGCGCCAGCAGCTTGGCCGGGGTTAACGAGCAGTACTTC
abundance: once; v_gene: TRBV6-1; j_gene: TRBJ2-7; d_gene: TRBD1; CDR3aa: CASSVPSTGTGAYEQYF; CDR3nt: TGTGCCAGCAGTGTCCCGTCCACCGGGACAGGAGCCTACGAGCAGTACTTC
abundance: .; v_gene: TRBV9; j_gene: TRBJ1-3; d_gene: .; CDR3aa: CASSVGQISGNTIYF; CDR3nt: TGTGCCAGCAGCGTAGGACAGATCTCTGGAAACACCATATATTTT
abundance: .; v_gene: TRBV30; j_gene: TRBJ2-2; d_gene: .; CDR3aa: CAWRLSVTGELFF; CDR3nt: TGTGCCTGGAGGCTGAGCGTTACCGGGGAGCTGTTTTTT
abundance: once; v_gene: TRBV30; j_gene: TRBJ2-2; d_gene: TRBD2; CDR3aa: CAWDPSGTGGELFF; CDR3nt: TGTGCCTGGGACCCAAGCGGGACGGGCGGGGAGCTGTTTTTT